This T cell receptor beta chain was identified during a study of T cell repertoires in cytomegalovirus infection (dated by TCRdb to between 2018 and 2020). The study in broad terms: Alongside well-studied HLA-B-restricted epitopes, the peptide stimulations were aimed at recently identified HLA-C-restricted CMV epitopes, whose presentation resists viral immunomodulation. Donor HLA type was relevant to the analysis, because carriage of CMV infection together with the matching HLA type was indicated by public TCR beta signatures.

The CDR3 runs 15 residues from the cysteine to the phenylalanine. CDR3 DNA only is kept here, 45 bases in frame from base 1. The germline ends are 11 bases apart after V is trimmed by 0 bases and J by 2 bases. Based on the germline V gene, the CDR1 and CDR2 sequences are SGDLS and YYNGEE. Taken with the paper, the label for treatment or condition translates to: in vitro stimulation with specific CMV peptide epitopes to enrich CMV-specific T cells. The sequencing machine was an Illumina HiSeq 1500. TCRdb applied fastp at Q25 and MiXCR to the public reads, then kept only in-frame beta chains. Here each entry gathers all rows of one CDR3 protein and keeps the most common genes and DNA. The sample records about 480,000 distinct CDR3 sequences, roughly 34% of which are singletons. The ten biggest clones cover about a sixth of the sample. Beyond this particular receptor, the publication reports: The ex vivo response was dominated by HLA-C-restricted CMV-specific TCR beta clonotypes, and the single most frequent clonotype in two of eight donors was supplied by these HLA-C-restricted clonotypes. In both this cohort and an independent cohort of several hundred donors, the cumulative frequency of public TCR beta family members distinguished carriers of CMV infection plus the relevant HLA type.

Comment on this clonotype: Which antigen it targets is not known. No base-level quality is on record; no much larger clone is a single base apart.

The clonotype comes from a human donor in good health (CMV status not recorded). Some clones in this sample may be carry-over from other donors' samples. The V gene is TRBV9 and the J gene is TRBJ2-5; no D gene can be assigned with confidence. Here the sequenced sample was cultured PBMCs, taken from culture after CMV antigen stimulation. The CDR3 reads CASSVDGRPQETQYF. The bases read TGTGCCAGCAGCGTAGATGGCAGGCCTCAAGAGACCCAGTACTTC.